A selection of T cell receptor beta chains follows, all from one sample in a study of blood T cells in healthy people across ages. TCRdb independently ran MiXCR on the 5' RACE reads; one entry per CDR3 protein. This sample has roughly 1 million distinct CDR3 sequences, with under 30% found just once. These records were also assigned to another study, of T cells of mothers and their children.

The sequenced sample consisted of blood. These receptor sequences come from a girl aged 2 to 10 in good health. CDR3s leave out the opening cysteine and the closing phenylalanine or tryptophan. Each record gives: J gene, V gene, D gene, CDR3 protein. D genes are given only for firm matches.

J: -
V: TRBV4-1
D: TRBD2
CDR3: ASSQPTSGRGDEQF

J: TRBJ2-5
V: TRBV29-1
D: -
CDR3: SVEKGQETQY

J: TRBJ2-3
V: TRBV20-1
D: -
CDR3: SARDLGGRISTDTQY

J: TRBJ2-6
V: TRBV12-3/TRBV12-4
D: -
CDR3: ASSPIDSSGANVLT

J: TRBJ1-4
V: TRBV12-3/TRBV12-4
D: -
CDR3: ASSYRGTNEKLF

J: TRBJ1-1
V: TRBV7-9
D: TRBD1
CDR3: ASSLRGHGAF

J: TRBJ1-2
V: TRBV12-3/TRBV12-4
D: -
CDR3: ASSLWTESNYGYT

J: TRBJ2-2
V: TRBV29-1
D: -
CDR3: SVERGSTGELF

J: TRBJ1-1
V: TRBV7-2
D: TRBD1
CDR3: ASTQGGLEAF

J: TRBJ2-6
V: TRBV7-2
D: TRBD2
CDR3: ASSFLAGGLSGANVLT

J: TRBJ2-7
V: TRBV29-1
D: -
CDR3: SVQVTDSYEQY

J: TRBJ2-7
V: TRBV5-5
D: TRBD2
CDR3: ASSPTLTSGRPYEQY

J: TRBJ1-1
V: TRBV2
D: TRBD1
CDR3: ASSAGTGGVVNEAF

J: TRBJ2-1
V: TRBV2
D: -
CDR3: ASSGGYNEQF

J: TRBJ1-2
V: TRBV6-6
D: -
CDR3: ASMSGGDGYT

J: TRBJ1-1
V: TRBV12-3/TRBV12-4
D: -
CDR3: ASSPSPFRNTEAF

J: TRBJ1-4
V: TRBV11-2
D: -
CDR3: ASSFTGRANEKLF

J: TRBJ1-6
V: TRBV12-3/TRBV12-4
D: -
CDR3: ASSPDYDGSPLH

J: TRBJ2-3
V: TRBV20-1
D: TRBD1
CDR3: SAHRLGQGTDTQY

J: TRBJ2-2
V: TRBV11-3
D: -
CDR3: ASSPSSGGLF

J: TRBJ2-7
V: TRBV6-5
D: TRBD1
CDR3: ASRPDRAYEQY

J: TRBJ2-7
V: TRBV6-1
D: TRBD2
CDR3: ASTGGVTYEQY

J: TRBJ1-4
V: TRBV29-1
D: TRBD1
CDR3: SGRTGRDEKLF

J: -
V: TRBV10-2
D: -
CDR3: ASSESGPLYNEQF

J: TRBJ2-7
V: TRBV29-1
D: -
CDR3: SVEGGENGYEQY

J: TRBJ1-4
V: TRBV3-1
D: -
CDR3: ASSPTDGNEKLF

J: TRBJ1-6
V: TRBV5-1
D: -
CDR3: ASSLGDSPLH

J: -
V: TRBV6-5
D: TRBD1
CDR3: ASSYGDREGFYSYEQY

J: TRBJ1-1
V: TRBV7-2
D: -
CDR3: ASSLVVGATEAF

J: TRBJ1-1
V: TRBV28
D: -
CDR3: ASSFGSKRGNTEAF

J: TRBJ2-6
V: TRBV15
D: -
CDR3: ATSRDHSGANVLT

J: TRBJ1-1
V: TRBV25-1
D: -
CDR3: ASAPGLTEAF

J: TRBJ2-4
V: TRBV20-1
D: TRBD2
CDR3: SARPGLVAHIQY

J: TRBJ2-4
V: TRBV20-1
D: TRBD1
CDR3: SAIRTGGWNIQY

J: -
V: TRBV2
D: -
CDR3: ASRGLLQETQY

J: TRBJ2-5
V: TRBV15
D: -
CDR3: ATSRENKETQY

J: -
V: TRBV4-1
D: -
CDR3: ASSQAQGSYEQY